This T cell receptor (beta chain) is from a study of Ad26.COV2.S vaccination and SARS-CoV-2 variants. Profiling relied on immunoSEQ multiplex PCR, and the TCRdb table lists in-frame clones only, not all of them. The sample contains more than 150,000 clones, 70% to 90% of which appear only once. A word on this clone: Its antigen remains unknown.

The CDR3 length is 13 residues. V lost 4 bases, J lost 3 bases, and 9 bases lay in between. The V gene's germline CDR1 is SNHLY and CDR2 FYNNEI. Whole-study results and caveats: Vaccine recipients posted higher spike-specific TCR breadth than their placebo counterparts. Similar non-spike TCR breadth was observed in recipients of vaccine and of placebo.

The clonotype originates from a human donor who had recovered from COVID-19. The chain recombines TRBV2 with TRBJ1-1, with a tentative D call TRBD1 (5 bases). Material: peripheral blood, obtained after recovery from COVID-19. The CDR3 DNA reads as TGTGCCAGCAGTGGGGAAGGGGACACTGAAGCTTTCTTT. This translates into CASSGEGDTEAFF.